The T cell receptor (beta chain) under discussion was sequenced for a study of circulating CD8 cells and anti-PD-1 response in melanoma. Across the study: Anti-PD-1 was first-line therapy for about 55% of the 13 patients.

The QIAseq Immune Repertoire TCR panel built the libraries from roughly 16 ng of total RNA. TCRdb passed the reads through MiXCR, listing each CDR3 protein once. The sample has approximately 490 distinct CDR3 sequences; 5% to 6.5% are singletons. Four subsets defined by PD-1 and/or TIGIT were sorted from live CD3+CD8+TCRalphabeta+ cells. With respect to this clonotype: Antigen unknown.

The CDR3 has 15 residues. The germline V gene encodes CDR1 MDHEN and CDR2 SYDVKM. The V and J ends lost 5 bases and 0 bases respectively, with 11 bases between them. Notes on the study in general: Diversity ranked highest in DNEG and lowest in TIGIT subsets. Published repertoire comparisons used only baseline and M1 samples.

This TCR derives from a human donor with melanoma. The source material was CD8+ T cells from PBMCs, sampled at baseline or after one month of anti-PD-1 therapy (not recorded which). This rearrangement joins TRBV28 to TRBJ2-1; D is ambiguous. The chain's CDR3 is CASSVGGLSYNEQFF. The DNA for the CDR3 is TGTGCCAGCAGTGTAGGTGGTCTCTCCTACAATGAGCAGTTCTTC.